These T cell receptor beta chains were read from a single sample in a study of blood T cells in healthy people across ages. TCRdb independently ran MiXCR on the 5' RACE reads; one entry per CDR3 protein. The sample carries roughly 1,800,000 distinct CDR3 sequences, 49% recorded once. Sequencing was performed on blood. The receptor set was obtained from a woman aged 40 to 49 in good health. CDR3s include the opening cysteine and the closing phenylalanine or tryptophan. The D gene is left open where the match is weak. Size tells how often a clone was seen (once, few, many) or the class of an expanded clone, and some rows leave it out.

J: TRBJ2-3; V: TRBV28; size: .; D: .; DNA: TGTGCCAGCACCCCGGCGGGGAATACGCAGTATTTT; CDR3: CASTPAGNTQYF
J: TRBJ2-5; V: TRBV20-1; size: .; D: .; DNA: TGCAGTGCCAGAGATTGGGGACCCCAAGAGACCCAGTACTTC; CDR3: CSARDWGPQETQYF
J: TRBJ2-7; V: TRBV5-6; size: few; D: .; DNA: TGTGCCAGCAGCTTGGCCCCAGGGGTTGAGCAGTACTTC; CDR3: CASSLAPGVEQYF
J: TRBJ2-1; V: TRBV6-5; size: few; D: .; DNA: TGTGCCAGCAGTTACTTAGGGCTGAATGAGCAGTTCTTC; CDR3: CASSYLGLNEQFF
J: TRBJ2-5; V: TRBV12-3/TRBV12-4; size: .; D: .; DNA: TGTGCCAGCAGTTTTTCGAACAGTTTGGGGGAGACCCAGTACTTC; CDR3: CASSFSNSLGETQYF
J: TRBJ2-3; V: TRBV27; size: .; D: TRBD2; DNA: TGTGCCAGCAGTTCCCAACTAGCGGGGGCGGCAGATACGCAGTATTTT; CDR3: CASSSQLAGAADTQYF
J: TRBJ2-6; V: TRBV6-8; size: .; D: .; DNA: TGTGCCAGCAGTTATCTGGGGCAGGGGACTTCTGGGGCCAACGTCCTGACTTTC; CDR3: CASSYLGQGTSGANVLTF
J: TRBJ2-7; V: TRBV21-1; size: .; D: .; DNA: TGTGCCAGCAGCAAAGAACTAGCGGATTACGAGCAGTACTTC; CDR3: CASSKELADYEQYF
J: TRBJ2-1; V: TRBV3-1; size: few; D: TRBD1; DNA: TGTGCCAGCAGCCAAGATACAATTGAGGTTTCACAGGGGGAAGGGGGACCCTACAATGAGCAGTTCTTC; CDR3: CASSQDTIEVSQGEGGPYNEQFF
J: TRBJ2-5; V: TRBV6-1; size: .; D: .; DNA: TGTGCCAGCAGTGAACGCGTCCGCGAACAGAGACAAGAGACCCAGTACTTC; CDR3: CASSERVREQRQETQYF
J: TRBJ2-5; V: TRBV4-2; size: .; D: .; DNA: TGTGCCAGCAGCCGTCCCCATGAGACCCAGTACTTC; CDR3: CASSRPHETQYF
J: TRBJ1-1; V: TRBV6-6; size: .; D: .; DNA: TGTGCCAGCAGTTCCGAAGGGACCACTGAAGCTTTCTTT; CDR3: CASSSEGTTEAFF
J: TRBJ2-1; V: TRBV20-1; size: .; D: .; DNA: TGCAGTGCTTCACCAGGGGAGAGGGTGGCCTACAATGAGCAGTTCTTC; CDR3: CSASPGERVAYNEQFF
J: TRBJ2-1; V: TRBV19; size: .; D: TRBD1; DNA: TGTGCCAGTAGAGCTTTGGACAGGGTCTCCTACAATGAGCAGTTCTTC; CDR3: CASRALDRVSYNEQFF
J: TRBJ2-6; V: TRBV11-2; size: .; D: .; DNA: TGTGCCAGCAGACCTTGGGGGTCCCTATTAGGGGCCAACGTCCTGACTTTC; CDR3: CASRPWGSLLGANVLTF
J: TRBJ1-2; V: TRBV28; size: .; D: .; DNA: TGTGCCAGCACCTCCCGGGATTATGGCTACACCTTC; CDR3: CASTSRDYGYTF
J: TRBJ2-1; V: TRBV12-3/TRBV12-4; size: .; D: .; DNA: TGTGTCAGCAGAGATGACCGAAAAACATACAATGAGCAGTTCTTC; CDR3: CVSRDDRKTYNEQFF
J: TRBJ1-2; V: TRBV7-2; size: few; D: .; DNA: TGTGCCAGCAGCTTTCGGGCGCAGAGAAACTATGGCTACACCTTC; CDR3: CASSFRAQRNYGYTF
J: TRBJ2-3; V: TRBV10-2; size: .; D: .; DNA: TGCGCCAGCTGGGCCGGGGATACGCAGTATTTT; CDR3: CASWAGDTQYF
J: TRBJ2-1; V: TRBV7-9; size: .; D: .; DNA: TGTGCCAGCAGTTATTCACAAACCCCCGATGAGCAGTTCTTC; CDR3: CASSYSQTPDEQFF
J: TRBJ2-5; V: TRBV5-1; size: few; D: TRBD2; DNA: TGCGCCAGCCGCTTGGGACTAGCGGGGTCCCAAGAGACCCAGTACTTC; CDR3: CASRLGLAGSQETQYF
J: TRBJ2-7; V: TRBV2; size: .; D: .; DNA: TGTGCCAGCCCGTCGGGGCCCAACGAGCAGTACTTC; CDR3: CASPSGPNEQYF
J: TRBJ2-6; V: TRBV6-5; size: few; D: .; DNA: TGTGCCAGCAACCCCTCGGGGGCGAACGGGGCCAACGTCCTGACTTTC; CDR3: CASNPSGANGANVLTF
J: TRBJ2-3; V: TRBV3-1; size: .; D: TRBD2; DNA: TGTGCCAGCAGCCGGAGCGGGGCGAACACAGATACGCAGTATTTT; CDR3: CASSRSGANTDTQYF
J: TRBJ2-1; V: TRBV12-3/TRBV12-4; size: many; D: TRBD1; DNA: TGTGCCAGCAGTTCACCGGGACAGCCTTACAATGAGCAGTTCTTC; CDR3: CASSSPGQPYNEQFF
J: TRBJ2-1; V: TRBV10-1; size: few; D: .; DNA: TGCGCCAGCAGTGAGCGCGGGCTACCCGTGGGAGACGAGCAGTTCTTC; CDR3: CASSERGLPVGDEQFF
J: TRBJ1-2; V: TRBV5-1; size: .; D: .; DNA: TGCGCCAGCAGCTTTCGTCAGGGCCCCTATGGCTACACCTTC; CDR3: CASSFRQGPYGYTF
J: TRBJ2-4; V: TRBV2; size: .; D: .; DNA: TGTGCCAGCAGTGTTAATACGGTCTGGGGGCAGTACTTC; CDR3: CASSVNTVWGQYF
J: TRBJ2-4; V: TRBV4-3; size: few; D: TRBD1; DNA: TGCGCCAGCATTGTGTATGGGACAGGGAGGAACATTCAGTACTTC; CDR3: CASIVYGTGRNIQYF
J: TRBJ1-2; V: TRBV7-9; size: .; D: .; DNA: TGTGCCAGCAGCTCGAAGGACATTGTCGAATGTGGAAACTTTGGCTACACCTTC; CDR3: CASSSKDIVECGNFGYTF
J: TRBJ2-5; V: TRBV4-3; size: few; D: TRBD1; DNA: TGCGCCAGCAGCGCAAACAGGGGTCCCCAAGAGACCCAGTACTTC; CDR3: CASSANRGPQETQYF
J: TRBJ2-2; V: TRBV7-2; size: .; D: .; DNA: TGTGCCAGCAGCTTAGAGGGGGGGCGCAACACCGGGGAGCTGTTTTTT; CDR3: CASSLEGGRNTGELFF
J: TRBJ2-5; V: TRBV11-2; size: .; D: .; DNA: TGTGCCAGCAGCTTAGGTCGGCTGGTGGGGACCCAGTACTTC; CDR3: CASSLGRLVGTQYF
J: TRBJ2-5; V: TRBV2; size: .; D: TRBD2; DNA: TGTGCCACGGGAGGGGGGGCGTTCGACCAAGAGACCCAGTACTTC; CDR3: CATGGGAFDQETQYF
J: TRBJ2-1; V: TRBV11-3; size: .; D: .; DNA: TGTGCCAGCAGCGGCTCCGGGGCCAATGAGCAGTTCTTC; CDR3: CASSGSGANEQFF
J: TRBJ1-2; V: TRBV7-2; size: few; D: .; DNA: TGTGCCAGCAGCTTAGTTCGCGGGAATGGCTACACCTTC; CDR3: CASSLVRGNGYTF
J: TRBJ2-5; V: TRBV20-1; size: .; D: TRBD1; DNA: TGCAGTTTCAGGGGGTCCCAGACAAGAGAGACCCAGTACTTC; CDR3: CSFRGSQTRETQYF
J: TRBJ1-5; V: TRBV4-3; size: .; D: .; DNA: TGCGCCAGCAGCCAAGATCGGGGGGCTGGGTATCAGCCCCAGCATTTT; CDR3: CASSQDRGAGYQPQHF
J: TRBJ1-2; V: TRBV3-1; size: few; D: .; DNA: TGTGCCAGCAGCCAAGATTTGGGACAAGTTACCTATGGCTACACCTTC; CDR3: CASSQDLGQVTYGYTF
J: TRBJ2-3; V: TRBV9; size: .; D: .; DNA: TGTGCCGTGGAACCCCTTCGGGATACGCAGTATTTT; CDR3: CAVEPLRDTQYF
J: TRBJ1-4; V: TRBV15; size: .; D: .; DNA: TGTGCCACCAGCTCCTTGTCTTACGGAAAACTGTTTTTT; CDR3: CATSSLSYGKLFF